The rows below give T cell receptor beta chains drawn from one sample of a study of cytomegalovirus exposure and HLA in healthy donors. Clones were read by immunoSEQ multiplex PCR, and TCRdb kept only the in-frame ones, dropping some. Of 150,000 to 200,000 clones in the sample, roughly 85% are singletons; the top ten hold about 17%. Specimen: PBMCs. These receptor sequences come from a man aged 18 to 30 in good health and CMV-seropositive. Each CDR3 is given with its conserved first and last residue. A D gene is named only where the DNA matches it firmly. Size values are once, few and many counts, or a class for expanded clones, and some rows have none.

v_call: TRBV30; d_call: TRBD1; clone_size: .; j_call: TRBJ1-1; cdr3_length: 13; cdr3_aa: CAWTQGGGTEAFF; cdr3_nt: TGTGCCTGGACCCAGGGGGGAGGCACTGAAGCTTTCTTT
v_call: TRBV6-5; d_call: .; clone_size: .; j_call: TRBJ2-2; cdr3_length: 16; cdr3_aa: CASSYSSRPNTGELFF; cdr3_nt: TGTGCCAGCAGTTACTCGTCCAGGCCGAACACCGGGGAGCTGTTTTTT
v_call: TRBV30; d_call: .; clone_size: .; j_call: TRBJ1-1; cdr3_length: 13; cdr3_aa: CAFEPGVNTEAFF; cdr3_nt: TGTGCCTTCGAACCGGGGGTCAACACTGAAGCTTTCTTT
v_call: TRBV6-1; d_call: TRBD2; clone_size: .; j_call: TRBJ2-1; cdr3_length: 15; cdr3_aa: CASTPGGEPYNEQFF; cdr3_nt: TGTGCCAGCACTCCGGGGGGGGAGCCCTACAATGAGCAGTTCTTC
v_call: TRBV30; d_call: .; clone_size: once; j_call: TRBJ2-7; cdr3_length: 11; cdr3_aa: CAWRQAYEQYF; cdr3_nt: TGTGCCTGGAGACAGGCCTACGAGCAGTACTTC
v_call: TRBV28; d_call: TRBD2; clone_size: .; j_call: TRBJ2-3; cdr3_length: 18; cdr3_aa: CASQGYSGGPWEYGTQYF; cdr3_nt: TGTGCCAGTCAGGGTTACTCGGGGGGGCCATGGGAATATGGTACGCAGTATTTT
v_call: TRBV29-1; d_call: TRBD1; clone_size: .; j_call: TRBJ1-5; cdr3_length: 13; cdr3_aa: CSAGQGYNQPQHF; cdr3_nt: TGCAGCGCCGGACAGGGGTACAACCAGCCCCAGCATTTT
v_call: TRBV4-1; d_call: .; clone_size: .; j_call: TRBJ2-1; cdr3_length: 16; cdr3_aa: CASSQEKAGKNNEQFF; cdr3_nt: TGCGCCAGCAGCCAAGAGAAGGCAGGGAAGAACAATGAGCAGTTCTTC
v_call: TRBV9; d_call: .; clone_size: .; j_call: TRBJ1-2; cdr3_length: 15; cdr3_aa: CASSVEWAGNYGYTF; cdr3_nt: TGTGCCAGCAGCGTAGAGTGGGCAGGGAACTATGGCTACACCTTC
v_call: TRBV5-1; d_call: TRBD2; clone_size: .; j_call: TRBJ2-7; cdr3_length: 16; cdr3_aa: CASSRGSSGGAGEQYF; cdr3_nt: TGCGCCAGCAGCCGGGGATCTAGCGGGGGGGCGGGAGAGCAGTACTTC
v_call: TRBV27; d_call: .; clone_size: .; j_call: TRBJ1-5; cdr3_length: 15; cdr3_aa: CASSLVRGSNQPQHF; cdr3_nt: TGTGCCAGCAGTTTAGTGAGGGGGAGCAATCAGCCCCAGCATTTT
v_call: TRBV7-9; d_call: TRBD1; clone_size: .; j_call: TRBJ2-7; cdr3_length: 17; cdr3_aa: CASSLTGQSESSYEQYF; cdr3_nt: TGTGCCAGCAGCCTGACGGGACAGTCAGAGAGCTCCTACGAGCAGTACTTC
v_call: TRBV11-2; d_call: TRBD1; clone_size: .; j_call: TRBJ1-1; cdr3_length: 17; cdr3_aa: CASSHRGTGLGDTEAFF; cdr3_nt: TGTGCCAGCAGCCATCGCGGGACAGGGCTGGGTGACACTGAAGCTTTCTTT
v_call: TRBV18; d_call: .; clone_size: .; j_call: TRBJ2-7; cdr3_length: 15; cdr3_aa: CASSPGDFSSYEQYF; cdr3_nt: TGTGCCAGCTCACCCGGCGACTTTAGCTCCTACGAGCAGTACTTC
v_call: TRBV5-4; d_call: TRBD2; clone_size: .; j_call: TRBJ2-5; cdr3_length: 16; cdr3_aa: CASSRIAGDSQETQYF; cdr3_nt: TGTGCCAGCAGCCGAATAGCGGGAGACTCCCAAGAGACCCAGTACTTC
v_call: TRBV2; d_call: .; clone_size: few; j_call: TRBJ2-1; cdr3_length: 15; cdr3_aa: CASSEAAGTGNEQFF; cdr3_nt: TGTGCCAGCAGTGAAGCAGCGGGCACCGGGAATGAGCAGTTCTTC
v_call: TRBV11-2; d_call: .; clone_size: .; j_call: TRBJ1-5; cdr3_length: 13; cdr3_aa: CASSLEGVQPQHF; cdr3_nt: TGTGCCAGCAGCTTAGAGGGAGTTCAGCCCCAGCATTTT